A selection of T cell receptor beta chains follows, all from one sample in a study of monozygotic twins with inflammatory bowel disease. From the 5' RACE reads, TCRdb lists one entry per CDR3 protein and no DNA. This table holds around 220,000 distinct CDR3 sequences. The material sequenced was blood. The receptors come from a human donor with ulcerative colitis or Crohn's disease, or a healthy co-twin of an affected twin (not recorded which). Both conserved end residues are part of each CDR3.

cdr3_aa: CAWSLRSTDTQYF
j_call: TRBJ2-3
v_call: TRBV30

cdr3_aa: CSAFPGSYNEQFF
j_call: TRBJ2-1
v_call: TRBV20-1

cdr3_aa: CASSPGLAGVQETQYF
j_call: TRBJ2-5
v_call: TRBV6-1

cdr3_aa: CASSSGQGSLSQHF
j_call: TRBJ1-5
v_call: TRBV28

cdr3_aa: CASSPSLTASGNTIYF
j_call: TRBJ1-3
v_call: TRBV19

cdr3_aa: CASSLAGGNSEQFF
j_call: TRBJ2-1
v_call: TRBV7-9

cdr3_aa: CASSQELAGLTSDTQYF
j_call: TRBJ2-3
v_call: TRBV14

cdr3_aa: CASSFTVGVINNEQFF
j_call: TRBJ2-1
v_call: TRBV4-1

cdr3_aa: CASSLPGPQADTEAFF
j_call: TRBJ1-1
v_call: TRBV7-9

cdr3_aa: CASSSGLLTEAFF
j_call: TRBJ1-1
v_call: TRBV12-3/TRBV12-4

cdr3_aa: CASSPLTSGAYNEQFF
j_call: TRBJ2-1
v_call: TRBV7-2

cdr3_aa: CASSTDRVRQYF
j_call: TRBJ2-7
v_call: TRBV6-5

cdr3_aa: CASSLGGLGTEAFF
j_call: TRBJ1-1
v_call: TRBV11-2

cdr3_aa: CASQDRRGEQPQHF
j_call: TRBJ1-5
v_call: TRBV4-3

cdr3_aa: CASSLSGTSGRCTDTQYF
j_call: TRBJ2-3
v_call: TRBV11-2

cdr3_aa: CASSLEVGAGGTEAFF
j_call: TRBJ1-1
v_call: TRBV5-8

cdr3_aa: CAWQQGRDTQYF
j_call: TRBJ2-3
v_call: TRBV30

cdr3_aa: CASSLGEYNEQFF
j_call: TRBJ2-1
v_call: TRBV27

cdr3_aa: CASSPGQGGFGTDTQYF
j_call: TRBJ2-3
v_call: TRBV5-1

cdr3_aa: CASSQEADRNTEAFF
j_call: TRBJ1-1
v_call: TRBV4-1

cdr3_aa: CASGRLGTGDPNYGYTF
j_call: TRBJ1-2
v_call: TRBV5-6

cdr3_aa: CATSSRGDRVFGTDTQYF
j_call: TRBJ2-3
v_call: TRBV15

cdr3_aa: CASSWTVGDNYEQYF
j_call: TRBJ2-7
v_call: TRBV5-1

cdr3_aa: CSARDRARGTYEQYF
j_call: TRBJ2-7
v_call: TRBV20-1

cdr3_aa: CAISPTSGSSYEQYF
j_call: TRBJ2-7
v_call: TRBV10-3

cdr3_aa: CASSLVEGYEQYF
j_call: TRBJ2-7
v_call: TRBV7-9

cdr3_aa: CASSQEGTGFTDTQYF
j_call: TRBJ2-3
v_call: TRBV4-1

cdr3_aa: CASSSLLQAFF
j_call: TRBJ1-1
v_call: TRBV7-2

cdr3_aa: CASSLGTRSTGELFF
j_call: TRBJ2-2
v_call: TRBV27

cdr3_aa: CASSFHQSNQPQHF
j_call: TRBJ1-5
v_call: TRBV12-1

cdr3_aa: CASSPGQPNTEAFF
j_call: TRBJ1-1
v_call: TRBV5-1

cdr3_aa: CASSRGLLYGADTQYF
j_call: TRBJ2-3
v_call: TRBV9

cdr3_aa: CASNQGYSGNTIYF
j_call: TRBJ1-3
v_call: TRBV7-2

cdr3_aa: CASTGLAGFNEQFF
j_call: TRBJ2-1
v_call: TRBV2

cdr3_aa: CASRTAGDLNTEAFF
j_call: TRBJ1-1
v_call: TRBV7-3

cdr3_aa: CASSLSRKTTNEKLFF
j_call: TRBJ1-4
v_call: TRBV12-3/TRBV12-4

cdr3_aa: CASSKAAFWWDRLGSASDNEQFF
j_call: TRBJ2-1
v_call: TRBV21-1

cdr3_aa: CASSYSTNEQYF
j_call: TRBJ2-7
v_call: TRBV6-5

cdr3_aa: CATRGGADTGELFF
j_call: TRBJ2-2
v_call: TRBV5-4

cdr3_aa: CASSQRGQARETQYF
j_call: TRBJ2-5
v_call: TRBV7-3

cdr3_aa: CATSGHNEQFF
j_call: TRBJ2-1
v_call: TRBV24-1

cdr3_aa: CASSMTANYGYTF
j_call: TRBJ1-2
v_call: TRBV19

cdr3_aa: CSRFMNTEAFF
j_call: TRBJ1-1
v_call: TRBV20-1

cdr3_aa: CASSRNPRSQPQHF
j_call: TRBJ1-5
v_call: TRBV23-1

cdr3_aa: CASSTPNTDTQYF
j_call: TRBJ2-3
v_call: TRBV19

cdr3_aa: CASSLRGISYNEQFF
j_call: TRBJ2-1
v_call: TRBV12-3/TRBV12-4

cdr3_aa: CASTRSGTGAETQYF
j_call: TRBJ2-5
v_call: TRBV6-2/TRBV6-3

cdr3_aa: CASRLRRDSLGNTIYF
j_call: TRBJ1-3
v_call: TRBV12-3/TRBV12-4

cdr3_aa: CASSLGGTSVIGYEQYF
j_call: TRBJ2-7
v_call: TRBV5-1